Listed here are 8 T cell receptor beta chains from one sample, sequenced in a study of blood T cell repertoires in COVID-19. TCRdb keeps only in-frame clones here, not all; method: immunoSEQ multiplex PCR. The sample has about 390,000 clones, 80% to 90% seen once. Input material: peripheral blood. Source of these receptors: a woman aged 55-69 years with COVID-19, enrolled during active disease.

This sequence joins TRBV2 and TRBJ1-5; 7 nucleotides agree with TRBD1. The CDR3 is made up of 14 amino acids. Losses at the gene ends were 6 bases for V and 6 bases for J; bases not matched to a gene: 8. CDR1 SNHLY and CDR2 FYNNEI come from the germline V gene. CDR3 sequence (DNA): TGTGCCAGCAGCCGACAGGGCTATGCTCAGCCCCAGCATTTT. Protein: CASSRQGYAQPQHF.

CDR3 in DNA: TGTGCCAGCAGCACCGGGGGAGGGGCGATAGAATACGAGCAGTACTTC. Its protein is CASSTGGGAIEYEQYF. The chain couples TRBV11-2 to TRBJ2-7; TRBD2 matches 7 bases. Per the germline V gene, CDR1 is SGHAT and CDR2 is FQNNGV. The CDR3 is 16 residues long. V lost 5 bases and J lost 4; bases outside the gene matches: 14.

The chain recombines TRBV11-3 with TRBJ2-2; TRBD1 matches at 12 bases. With 5 bases clipped from V and 6 bases from J, the junction kept 4 bases outside the gene matches. The CDR3 covers 15 residues. Germline loops: CDR1 SGHNT, CDR2 YENEEA. CDR3 region: CASSRDRGRPGELFF. CDR3 DNA: TGTGCCAGCAGCCGGGACAGGGGGCGACCCGGGGAGCTGTTTTTT.

This clone was detected many times. The CDR3 protein is CASSQVMGTRWSTEAFF. CDR3 nucleotides: TGTGCCAGCAGCCAAGTCATGGGGACACGGTGGAGCACTGAAGCTTTCTTT. The J gene is TRBJ1-1, the V gene TRBV4-2, with D maybe TRBD1 (6 bases). The CDR3 is made up of 17 amino acids. Germline V gene lookup returns CDR1 LGHNA and CDR2 YNFKEQ. Trimming took 1 base from V and 4 from J, leaving 19 bases between them.

The rearrangement joins TRBV6-5 to TRBJ2-4, with 9 bases identical to TRBD1. There are 14 residues in the CDR3. The V gene end was trimmed by 6 bases and the J gene end by 5 bases; junction bases not matched to a gene: 5. CDR1 MNHEY and CDR2 SVGAGI come from the germline V gene. The CDR3 loop is CASSRDRGENIQYF. CDR3 coding DNA: TGTGCCAGCAGCCGTGACAGGGGGGAAAACATTCAGTACTTC.

The V gene is TRBV28, the J gene TRBJ2-1; D gene unclear. This CDR3 is 13 amino acids long. V lost 2 bases and J 6 bases, leaving 8 bases between the germline ends. The germline CDR1 and CDR2 sequences are MDHEN and SYDVKM. CDR3 region: CASSLLFSNEQFF. The CDR3 coding sequence is TGTGCCAGCAGTTTACTGTTTTCCAATGAGCAGTTCTTC.

V usage is TRBV15 and J usage is TRBJ1-4, with no clear D. Per the germline V gene, CDR1 is LNHNV and CDR2 is YYDKDF (reference sequence). Trimming stripped 0 bases from V and 8 bases from J, with 7 bases between. The CDR3 runs to 13 residues. CDR3 in DNA: TGTGCCACCAGCAGAGATCGTGAGGAAAAACTGTTTTTT. This sequence encodes CATSRDREEKLFF.

Note on this clone: At the DNA level, this CDR3 is encoded by other sequences in the same sample as well. The V and J genes are TRBV3-1 (or the pseudogene TRBV3-2) and TRBJ2-1; 11 bases match TRBD2. Germline V gene sequence: CDR1 LGHDT, CDR2 YNNKEL (reference sequence). V dropped 4 bases and J dropped 7; count of bases not matched to a gene: 6. The CDR3 is 15 residues long. The chain's CDR3 is CASSLLAGGRNEQFF. The CDR3 nucleotides read TGTGCCAGCAGCCTTCTAGCGGGGGGAAGAAATGAGCAGTTCTTC.